The TCR beta chain under discussion was sequenced for a study of cytomegalovirus exposure and HLA in healthy donors (dated by TCRdb to the late 2010s). A note on the overall study: An earlier analysis of several hundred of the donors reported 250 to 350 Gb of sequence data and 117 million unique TCR beta sequences obtained from around 170 million T cells. Among about 400 genotyped donors of the cohort, an average of around 240,000 unique TCR beta nucleotide sequences was sequenced per donor, of which approximately 19% were non-productive. A later genetic analysis took genome-wide SNP genotypes for about 55% of the roughly 700 donors and used that subset as a discovery cohort. In a later analysis, previously published TCR beta repertoires from more than 500 donors were re-analyzed and high-resolution HLA genotyping was added so that TCR occurrence patterns could be studied. Donor age, sex, ethnicity and CMV serostatus were compiled alongside the repertoire data. HLA typing included class I and class II loci at four-digit resolution. Roughly 5 DR-DQ haplotypes were handled as single units for association and clustering because linkage in the cohort was strong. In addition to the first cohort of 500 to 850 subjects, a separate validation cohort of 100 to 150 different subjects was used. Rather than using new phenotypic data, the later analysis identified candidate immune exposures from TCR beta sequences and from how often those sequences occurred across donors. Typing coverage differed by locus: A, B, C, DRB1 and DQB1 were typed in about 629-640 donors, DQA1 in approximately 520, DPA1 in nearly 610, and DPB1 in roughly 450. An early release covering 550 to 700 HLA-typed donors comprised 300 to 350 gigabases of sequencing data and roughly 85 million unique TCR sequences. The study aimed to test whether signatures of past pathogen exposure could be identified by cataloging public T cell receptors. Every discovery cohort repertoire had been produced on one sequencing platform. The study used immunosequencing to profile the T cell repertoires of approximately 640 subjects and linked those repertoires to cytomegalovirus serostatus. In an earlier analysis of several hundred of the donors, high-throughput TCR beta sequencing was used to judge whether each TCR beta V gene segment behaved as functional or pseudogenic. The genetic ancestry cluster associated with self-reported Caucasian donors included about four fifths of the 350 to 500 genotyped donors. The study combined high-throughput TCR immunosequencing, statistical association of individual TCRs with disease status, and machine learning to predict cytomegalovirus infection status. General study outcomes and caveats: Cytomegalovirus status was reported to be diagnosed by the classifier with high specificity and sensitivity in both the original and validation cohorts. The study gave a list of over 150 TCR beta chains associated with cytomegalovirus. Immune exposure information for the cohort was limited to CMV serostatus. Some IMGT-functional V segments, including TRBV6-2 and TRBV6-3, could not be distinguished by the 87-base-pair reads and were therefore excluded. In an earlier analysis of more than 500 of the donors, most TCR beta V segments appeared in productive rearrangements about 87% or about 30% of the time, broadly matching IMGT annotations. According to a later genetic analysis, donors in an Asian-associated ancestry cluster had fewer N-insertions in productive TCRs than the approximately 710-donor mean. Because counts were too low, roughly 16 rarely observed V segments, including chromosome 9 orphons, were left out of the earlier analysis of about 500 of the donors. In a later analysis, HLA-associated TCR beta chains showed more clonal expansion and lower generation probabilities than non-associated chains that were equally common. In a later analysis, the rate of TCR association differed among HLA loci, with DRB1 alleles having the most associated TCRs and HLA-C alleles having the fewest. V-gene and J-gene trimming of TCR beta chains was associated with a missense DCLRE1C variant in a later genetic analysis, and the association was replicated in an independent cohort. A further reported finding was that TCR beta sequences accurately predicted the HLA-A and HLA-B alleles for most subjects in the first cohort. In a later analysis, several top co-occurrence clusters were reported to appear linked to parvovirus B19, influenza, CMV and Epstein-Barr virus. HLA typing was unavailable for some donors at each locus, so association tests used only the typed subset. Only TCR beta chains were sequenced in this cohort, and the absence of alpha or paired-chain data limited detectable features. Correlated functional status among segregating V segments might be attributable to linkage disequilibrium, but an unknown experimental factor could not be ruled out. A later analysis associated about 18,000 TCR beta sequences with specific HLA alleles at a false discovery rate of 0.05. Sequencing depth was assumed to be roughly uniform across donors in the presence/absence analyses, though that assumption may not hold. In a later analysis, most CMV-associated TCR beta chains were found to appear HLA-restricted, with HLA associations seemingly driven largely by CMV exposure. A cluster of highly shared sequence variants was judged likely to represent a technical artifact of the sequencing pipeline. Across donors, most TCR sequences were observed very rarely, whereas some public TCRs were present in many individuals. When HLA alleles, especially DR and DQ, strongly co-occurred, attributing TCR associations to individual alleles was difficult. The authors suggested that the approach could potentially be extended to other disease states and immunological phenotypes. In vitro tests confirmed that three of the cytomegalovirus-associated TCR beta chains recognize cytomegalovirus antigens.

Deletion took 4 bases off V and 4 bases off J, with a span of 7 bases between the germline ends. Sequences SEHNR (CDR1) and FQNEAQ (CDR2) are obtained from the germline V gene (reference sequence). The CDR3 runs 12 amino acids, cysteine and phenylalanine included. Only CDR3 DNA remains: 36 bases, in frame from the first base. Details on this clone: Its recognized antigen is unknown. No much larger clone exists at a distance of one base, and base qualities are not known.

Receptor amplification or capture employed the immunoSEQ multiplex PCR assay. The multiplex PCR relied on a mix of 60 forward primers for TCR Vbeta segments and 13 reverse primers for TCR Jbeta segments. The CDR3 region of rearranged TCR beta genes was amplified from genomic DNA with a multiplex PCR assay. The Illumina HiSeq System was used to sequence the amplified TCR beta libraries as 87-base-pair reads. Per the original workflow: A later analysis tallied 75 million to 95 million unique TCR beta chains across the 666 repertoires, and around 12 million of those chains were shared by two or more donors. To remove PCR and sequencing errors, raw reads were error-corrected and collapsed into unique sequences using a nearest-neighbor algorithm that merged closely related sequences. Alignment of CDR3 sequences to IMGT reference sequences was used to assign V, D and J gene segments. Each retained sequence needed at least a six-nucleotide match to both a V gene segment and a J gene segment. Rearrangements were called productive when the CDR3 lacked stop codons and stayed in frame with V and J; all others were non-productive. CDR3 was defined by IMGT convention, running from the second conserved V-encoded cysteine to the conserved J-encoded phenylalanine. Sequences without an unambiguous match to a single V gene segment were excluded from the earlier analysis of a few hundred of the donors. An earlier analysis of several hundred of the donors called V segments functional above 56.7% productive rearrangements and segregating when the between-donor standard deviation exceeded 5%. A statistical classification framework was built for diagnosing cytomegalovirus status from the catalog of TCR beta chain sequences. V and J gene assignment, in a later analysis, came from comparing TCR nucleotide sequences with IMGT/GENE-DB human TR gene sequences. Using the TCRdist pipeline, a later analysis assigned CDR3 sequences along with most-parsimonious VDJ recombination scenarios. In a later analysis, each TCR beta chain was defined by its CDR3 amino acid sequence together with its V-gene family, and reads lacking a unique V-gene family were excluded. To address suspected cross-contamination and a sequencing artifact, a later analysis removed some 620 highly shared, low-generation-probability nucleotide sequences. In a later analysis, a clonal expansion index for each public chain was calculated from normalized within-repertoire ranks of inferred template counts. In a later analysis, generation probabilities were computed with a VDJ recombination model fitted to out-of-frame rearrangements, and the resulting probabilities were checked against IGoR. A later analysis scored TCR-TCR, TCR-HLA and TCR-CMV co-occurrence with hypergeometric tests, applying a repertoire-size bias correction to TCR pairs. A later analysis estimated false discovery rates by permuting HLA or CMV assignments 20 times. In a later analysis, co-occurring TCRs were grouped using DBSCAN, with TCRdist sequence similarity added in when clustering inside HLA-allele-positive subsets. Co-occurrence clustering excluded repertoires with fewer than 30,000 or more than 120,000 public chains, plus five with anomalous nucleotide sharing. TCRdb took this table from immuneACCESS and kept in-frame rearrangements with V and J called. Such tables lack part of the clones; where checked against another copy, unresolved V genes explain under half of the gap, and the rest is unexplained. V, J and clone size derive from that table, while D and trimming were established from the DNA sequence. For this sample the table gives approximately 140,000 clones, of which roughly three quarters were detected only once. The top ten clones comprise approximately 6.3% of the sample.

The cohort was made up of several hundred healthy bone marrow donors. At the time of sampling, all cohort members were nominally healthy, though unrecorded immune exposures were likely present. The donor tested CMV seropositive, placing the donor among the 289 seropositive members of the cohort. A peripheral blood sample was collected from each donor, and TCR beta sequencing was performed on peripheral blood mononuclear cells. The Qiagen DNeasy Blood Extraction Kit was used to extract genomic DNA from the blood cell samples. Recombination joined TRBV7-9 with TRBJ1-2; no D segment can be confidently identified. The sequence came from a woman aged 40 to 50 in good health and CMV-seropositive. Sequencing was carried out using PBMCs. The base sequence is TGTGCCAGCAGCTCTGGAGGCTATGGCTACACCTTC. Translated, this gives CASSSGGYGYTF.